This TCR beta chain was sequenced during a study of blood T cell repertoires in COVID-19 (dated by TCRdb to 2020 to 2021). General notes on the study: Samples from collaborators originated in the United States, Italy and Spain and spanned both the acute and convalescent phases of COVID-19. The prospective study material was composed of cDNA or gDNA derived from T cells, B-cell-depleted T cells, or PBMCs. Deeply sampled blood TCRbeta repertoires from subjects exposed to, actively infected with, or recovered from COVID-19 were included in the dataset. The repertoires were released in a freely available public database intended as a resource for research on the immune response to SARS-CoV-2. The samples were drawn from two sources: the first 160 participants of the ongoing ImmuneRACE study, and over 1,000 subjects contributed by 6 global collaborators. A de-identified subject ID, COVID-19 status, age in years and sex were almost always included in the sample metadata. Where available, HLA class I and class II types were obtained from metadata supplied by the sample provider rather than from assay-based typing. Study-wide conclusions, independent of this receptor: How much clinical and demographic metadata was included differed by source and by participant, and the metadata was provided uncurated.

The immunoSEQ Assay, a bias-controlled multiplex PCR, was used to amplify TCRbeta CDR3 regions from genomic DNA. On the authors' methods: Within the assay, amplification of reference gene primers was used to estimate how many nucleated cells each sample contained. To quantify the absolute abundance of each unique TCRbeta CDR3 rearrangement, sequence reads were collapsed and filtered. Productive Simpson clonality was computed per sample as the square root of Simpson's diversity index over productive rearrangements. TCRdb took this table from immuneACCESS and kept in-frame rearrangements with V and J called. Such tables lack part of the clones; where checked against another copy, unresolved V genes explain under half of the gap, and the rest is unexplained. V and J calls and clone size follow that table, whereas D and trimming were derived from the DNA. In this sample the table shows more than 110,000 clones, about 80% of which occur a single time. The top ten clonotypes cover less than 9.5% of the sample.

About this clone: Its antigen remains unidentified. No base quality information exists; no much larger clone differs at one position.

Whole blood was collected in K2EDTA tubes by collaborating institutions according to the institutions' own protocols. For TCRbeta analysis, collaborators shipped samples in one of three forms: frozen whole blood, isolated PBMCs, or DNA extracted from either of those sample types. CDR1 and CDR2, looked up from the germline V gene (reference sequence), are MNHEY and SMNVEV. The CDR3 runs 19 residues from the cysteine to the phenylalanine. The only DNA kept is the CDR3, 57 bases in frame from the first base. V and J are truncated by 2 bases and 3 bases respectively, leaving an intervening sequence of 24 bases.

This TCR was recovered from a human donor in a cohort sampled during active COVID-19. Material: peripheral blood. The rearranged segments are TRBV27 and TRBJ2-3; a tentative D match to TRBD2 spans 5 bases. The DNA reads TGTGCCAGCAGTTTACCCGGCGGGTATAACCCTAAAGCAACAGATACGCAGTATTTT. Its translation reads: CASSLPGGYNPKATDTQYF.